This is a list of T cell receptor beta chains from one sample in a study of radiotherapy plus CTLA-4 blockade in lung cancer. Profiled with immunoSEQ multiplex PCR; TCRdb holds only in-frame clones, not every one. Among about 46,000 clones listed, 75% to 85% were seen once. Material: peripheral blood, obtained from a patient treated with radiotherapy plus ipilimumab. The receptors derive from a human donor with non-small cell lung cancer who had a complete response to radiotherapy plus ipilimumab. Each CDR3 is given with its conserved first and last residue. A D gene is named only where the DNA matches it firmly. Rows may omit the clone size; those that give it use once, few, many or a size class.

>NA|14|TRBV19|TRBJ2-5|NA
TGTGCCAGTAGTAAGAGGGGGGGGGAAGAGACCCAGTACTTC
CASSKRGGEETQYF
>NA|15|TRBV5-4|TRBJ1-2|NA
TGTGCCAGCAGCGCTGAGCAGGGAGGAAACTATGGCTACACCTTC
CASSAEQGGNYGYTF
>TRBD1|18|TRBV4-3|TRBJ2-2|NA
TGCGCCAGCAGCCAAGAGAGTCCGAGACAGGGTGGGACCGGGGAGCTGTTTTTT
CASSQESPRQGGTGELFF
>NA|14|TRBV18|TRBJ1-4|NA
TGTGCCAGCTCACCACCGGGCAGGAATGAAAAACTGTTTTTT
CASSPPGRNEKLFF
>NA|13|TRBV6-1|TRBJ1-5|NA
TGTGCCAGCAGTGGGGGCGTGCGATCAGCCCAGCATTTT
CASSGGVRSAQHF
>TRBD2|12|TRBV2|TRBJ2-1|NA
TGTGCCAGCAGTACGTGGACTAGGGACCGGTTCTTC
CASSTWTRDRFF
>TRBD1|14|TRBV7-9|TRBJ1-2|NA
TGTGCCAGCAGCTTAAGACAGGGGGCGTGGGGCTACACCTTC
CASSLRQGAWGYTF
>NA|15|TRBV28|TRBJ1-1|NA
TGTGCCAGCAGTTTAATACTTCGGGTGAACACTGAAGCTTTCTTT
CASSLILRVNTEAFF
>NA|16|TRBV19|TRBJ2-6|NA
TGTGCCAGTAGTAGCCCCTTCAGGGCTGGGGCCAACGTCCTGACTTTC
CASSSPFRAGANVLTF
>NA|15|TRBV18|TRBJ2-7|few
TGTGCCAGCTCACCACCACGGCGGAGCTCCTACGAGCAGTACTTC
CASSPPRRSSYEQYF
>NA|15|TRBV27|TRBJ2-1|NA
TGTGCCAGCATCCCTCTTGGCCCCCCTTACAATGAGCAGTTCTTC
CASIPLGPPYNEQFF
>TRBD1|11|TRBV11-3|TRBJ1-1|NA
TGTGCCAGCAGCCAGGGGGCTGAAGCTTTCTTT
CASSQGAEAFF
>NA|14|TRBV9|TRBJ2-5|NA
TGTGCCAGCAGCCCGAGATTCTTCCAAGAGACCCAGTACTTC
CASSPRFFQETQYF
>NA|14|TRBV10-3|TRBJ1-5|NA
TGTGCCATCAGTGATTGGGACGGGAGTCAGCCCCAGCATTTT
CAISDWDGSQPQHF
>TRBD2|13|TRBV6-4|TRBJ2-1|NA
TGTGCCAGCGCCGTGGAGGGGAGGGGTGAGCAGTTCTTC
CASAVEGRGEQFF
>NA|14|TRBV7-2|TRBJ1-5|NA
TGTGCCAGCAGCTCACGACAATTCGGTCAGCCCCAGCATTTT
CASSSRQFGQPQHF
>NA|11|TRBV18|TRBJ2-5|few
TGTGCCAGCTCCCCTCTAGAGACCCAGTACTTC
CASSPLETQYF
>TRBD2|16|TRBV19|TRBJ2-3|NA
TGTGCCAGTAGTTTCACTAGCGGGGGCTTCACAGATACGCAGTATTTT
CASSFTSGGFTDTQYF
>NA|15|TRBV7-2|TRBJ2-1|NA
TGTGCCAGCAGCTTAGGAGATGTCTTAGTTTATGAGCAGTTCTTC
CASSLGDVLVYEQFF
>NA|14|TRBV2|TRBJ2-1|once
TGTGCCACCTCGGCGGGACTCAGAACGAATGAGCAGTTCTTC
CATSAGLRTNEQFF
>NA|13|TRBV19|TRBJ2-3|NA
TGTGCCAGTAGTATGACTAGCACAGATACGCAGTATTTT
CASSMTSTDTQYF
>TRBD2|15|TRBV4-3|TRBJ2-1|NA
TGCGCCAGCAGCCAAGGACTAGCGGGAGGATTCGAGCAGTTCTTC
CASSQGLAGGFEQFF
>TRBD1|13|TRBV30|TRBJ1-2|NA
TGTGCCTGGAGGGGACAGGGGCGCTATGGCTACACCTTC
CAWRGQGRYGYTF
>NA|14|TRBV15|TRBJ2-7|NA
TGTGCCACCAGCAGAGACCGGGGGTCCTACGAGCAGTACTTC
CATSRDRGSYEQYF
>NA|15|TRBV5-1|TRBJ2-3|NA
TGCGCCAGCAGCTTGGATCCGTCCGGTACAGATACGCAGTATTTT
CASSLDPSGTDTQYF
>TRBD1|17|TRBV2|TRBJ2-2|NA
TGTGCCAGCCGGGGGCAGGGGGCGCTTCGCGGCACCGGGGAGCTGTTTTTT
CASRGQGALRGTGELFF
>NA|14|TRBV30|TRBJ1-6|once
TGTGCCTGGAGCGGGACATGGCAGGGGTCACCCCTCCACTTT
CAWSGTWQGSPLHF